Each of the 3 T cell receptor beta chains below was sequenced from the same sample in a study of human T cells and chemical hapten exposure. TCRdb re-called the RACE reads through MiXCR, storing one row per CDR3 protein. The data contain around 80,000 distinct CDR3 sequences, approximately 6.6% of them singletons. Time point meaning: patch test 2, 6 weeks after DPC sensitization. Regarding treatment: therapeutic diphenylcyclopropenone sensitization with weekly scalp DPC. The sequencing used whole blood, collected in connection with sensitization to the hapten diphenylcyclopropenone (DPC). Source of these receptors: a woman in her twenties or thirties with alopecia areata. Some clones in this sample may be carry-over from other donors' samples.

J is TRBJ1-2 and V is TRBV10-3; D gene uncertain. V gave up 3 bases and J gave up 7 bases, with 15 bases separating them. The V gene's germline CDR1 is ENHRY and CDR2 SYGVKD. This CDR3 is built from 14 residues. CDR3 in amino acids: CAISDADLGLGYTF. The CDR3 bases are TGTGCCATCAGTGACGCGGATCTTGGACTTGGCTACACCTTC.

Ten or more counts support this clonotype. V usage is TRBV6-5 and J usage is TRBJ2-7; 9 bases line up with TRBD1. The CDR3 sequence is 13 residues long. J was trimmed by 5 bases and V by 6 bases; bases with no gene match: 5. The V gene's germline CDR1 is MNHEY and CDR2 SVGAGI. Here the CDR3 reads CASSRDRAHEQYF. The DNA for the CDR3 is TGTGCCAGCAGCCGGGACAGGGCGCACGAGCAGTACTTC.

This clonotype was detected only a few times. This chain joins TRBV2 and TRBJ2-7, with 11 bases aligning to TRBD1. V shed 10 bases, J shed 3 bases, and the junction held 2 bases outside the gene matches. The CDR3 totals 12 residues. Germline V gene lookup returns CDR1 SNHLY and CDR2 FYNNEI. CDR3 nucleotide sequence: TGTGCCATTGGGACAGGGGGCTACGAGCAGTACTTC. Amino acids: CAIGTGGYEQYF.